What follows describes a single TCR beta chain. No antigen is known for it. One base away there is no much larger clone; base qualities are not given. The source of the sample is a study of shared clonotypes between healthy human individuals (TCRdb year 2020). About the full investigation: The cohort comprised a couple of women and a few men aged 18 to 49 years. Each donor's leukapheresis produced roughly between roughly 0.85 and 9.5 billion PBMCs. To increase sequencing depth and limit assay-specific biases, TCR repertoire library preparation and sequencing were carried out by different laboratories using diverse techniques. For each donor, CD4 naive and CD4 memory were each run on three plates, CD8 naive on two plates, and CD8 memory on one plate. Blood TCR repertoires of about 5 healthy adults were deeply sequenced to estimate repertoire size and the extent of clonotype sharing between individuals.

CD8 naive samples were obtained by positive selection for CCR7 among CD45RO-negative cells, yielding a CD45RA+CCR7+ population from which TemRA cells were excluded. Healthy HIV-negative adults with no recently reported acute infections or vaccinations were included as donors. All donors were Caucasian adults living in Nashville, Tennessee, USA. Blood was collected by leukapheresis, and PBMCs were isolated by Ficoll-Histopaque density gradient centrifugation and then cryopreserved in liquid nitrogen vapor phase. Analytical flow cytometry was used to check the purity and quantity of every magnetically sorted T cell population. Genomic DNA was isolated from each sorted fraction and quantified by UV absorbance on a Nanodrop 2000c. The germline V gene encodes CDR1 SEHNR and CDR2 FQNEAQ (reference sequence). V and J are trimmed by 6 bases and 8 bases, and the gene matches miss 10 bases of the junction. From the cysteine up to the phenylalanine, the CDR3 has a length of 14 residues. Only the CDR3 region is kept as DNA, spanning 42 bases read in frame from base 1.

Here is what the overall study found, with its caveats: Based on pairwise subsampling, the degree of clonotype sharing among donors was expected to be affected by sequencing depth. Naive subsets generally had larger estimated clonotype richness than memory subsets. When four donors were compared, the shared fraction of clonotypes was about 5% for naive CD4, about 4% for naive CD8, 2% to 2.5% for memory CD4, and 0.3% to 0.5% for memory CD8. Incomplete sequencing was indicated by rarefaction of sorted-subset datasets, despite the large sequencing depth. The small number of donors limited the genetic and exposure-history diversity represented. Higher generation probabilities were observed for clonotypes shared by all four sorted-subset donors than for non-shared clonotypes. Sampling was restricted to blood, and TCR repertoires in tissues likely differ from the TCR repertoires found in blood.

TCR CDR3 regions were amplified from genomic DNA by multiplex PCR using the deep immunoSEQ assay. Genomic DNA extracted from each cell subset was distributed evenly over all wells of several immunoSEQ 96-well plates, and each plate served as one replicate. For sorted subsets, each replicate PCR was loaded with about 0.2 ug genomic DNA, equivalent to approximately 27,000 T cell genomes. Purified libraries were quantified with a Qubit 3.0 fluorometer, sized on a Bioanalyzer 2100, and re-quantified with the KAPA Library Quantification kit. Every immunoSEQ 96-well plate was sequenced on a dedicated single-read 150-cycle Illumina NextSeq 550 flow cell. The paper's data handling went like this. Because the immunoSEQ output included only junctional sequences and no quality scores, the filtering could not be the same as the filtering used for full-length reads. Sequences were annotated with PyIR, a Python wrapper for IgBLAST v1.9, using IMGT germline references to assign V/J genes and CDR3. Any read was removed if the V/J assignment was weak (E-value above 1e-6), the CDR3 was missing, or the read contained stop codons, out-of-frame junctions, or ambiguous translated residues. V3J clonotypes were defined as sequences sharing an identical inferred V gene, J gene, and CDR3 amino acid sequence. Percentage overlap between repertoires was computed as shared unique clonotypes divided by the size of the smaller repertoire. RTK rarefaction, the Chao1 estimator, and Recon v2.1 estimates of unobserved clonotypes were used to assess repertoire richness. Generation probabilities were computed with OLGA for all TCRbeta clonotypes obtained by the gDNA method from a handful of donors. Not all clones reach the TCRdb copy of this immuneACCESS table, which keeps in-frame sequences only. Checked studies attribute under half of the gap to unresolved V genes and leave the rest unexplained. V, J and clone size are those of that table, while D and trimming were read from the DNA. The sample table contains a few million clones; only one count was recorded for 90% to 95% of them. The ten largest account for approximately 1.7% of the sample.

Specimen: naive CD8+ T cells from PBMCs. Explained via the paper, the cell subset or site label denotes: CD45RA+CCR7+. Recombination joined TRBV7-9 with TRBJ2-1, with 7 bases aligning to TRBD2. This clonotype was obtained from a man aged 18 to 30 in good health. Some clones in this sample may be carry-over from other donors' samples. This receptor has the CDR3 CASSQTSFSDEQFF. The DNA sequence follows: TGTGCCAGCAGTCAGACTAGCTTTAGCGATGAGCAGTTCTTC. The entire variable domain, with the stretches around the CDR3 drawn from the reference TRBV7-9 and TRBJ2-1 proteins, is DTGVSQNPRHKITKRGQNVTFRCDPISEHNRLYWYRQTLGQGPEFLTYFQNEAQLEKSRLLSDRFSAERPKGSFSTLEIQRTEQGDSAMYLCASSQTSFSDEQFFGPGTRLTVL.